The 25 T cell receptor beta chains below all came from one sample that was sequenced in a study of shared clonotypes between healthy human individuals. Clones were sequenced by immunoSEQ multiplex PCR, and TCRdb holds only the in-frame ones, with some missing. This table has roughly 1,100,000 clones, about 74% appearing once. The specimen was memory CD4+ T cells sorted from blood. As to subset: CD45RA-negative fraction. These receptors were taken from a man in his late teens or twenties in good health.

This clone was found a few times. This sequence joins TRBV19 and TRBJ1-5; 8 bases map to TRBD1. Germline V gene sequence: CDR1 LNHDA, CDR2 SQIVND (reference sequence). The J segment lost 0 bases and the V segment lost 8 bases, leaving 6 bases of the junction unmatched. There are 15 residues in the CDR3. CDR3 protein: CASRDRGISNQPQHF. CDR3 coding DNA: TGTGCCAGTCGAGACAGGGGAATTAGCAATCAGCCCCAGCATTTT.

The V call is TRBV11-3, the J call TRBJ2-1, with TRBD2 matching over 7 bases. The CDR3 has 14 residues. Looked up from germline, CDR1 is SGHNT and CDR2 is YENEEA. The V and J ends lost 5 bases and 5 bases, in that order; junction bases with no gene match: 6. The CDR3 DNA follows: TGTGCCAGCAGCGCCTATGGGACTAACAATGAGCAGTTCTTC. Its translation: CASSAYGTNNEQFF. The full variable domain, in which reference TRBV11-3 and TRBJ2-1 provide the parts outside the CDR3, is EAGVVQSPRYKIIEKKQPVAFWCNPISGHNTLYWYLQNLGQGPELLIRYENEEAVDDSQLPKDRFSAERLKGVDSTLKIQPAELGDSAVYLCASSAYGTNNEQFFGPGTRLTVL.

This chain uses TRBV5-1 with TRBJ1-1; 7 bases map to TRBD1. V lost 3 bases and J lost 5; bases outside the gene matches: 10. The CDR3 runs to 15 residues. Germline assignment: CDR1 SGHRS and CDR2 YFSETQ. Here the CDR3 reads CASSSSRQGMTEAFF. CDR3 nucleotide sequence: TGCGCCAGCAGCTCGTCCCGACAGGGCATGACTGAAGCTTTCTTT.

The table lists this clone with a few counts. Other DNA sequences within the sample encode an identical CDR3. The gene calls are TRBV27 and TRBJ1-5, with TRBD1 matching over 7 bases. The CDR3 has 14 amino acids. The germline V gene encodes CDR1 MNHEY and CDR2 SMNVEV (reference sequence). Trimming cost V 3 bases and J 4 bases; bases outside gene matches: 3. The CDR3 coding sequence is TGTGCCAGCAGTTTTTCAGGGGGAAATCAGCCCCAGCATTTT. Its translation: CASSFSGGNQPQHF.

The chain recombines TRBV11-2 with TRBJ2-1; TRBD2 aligns across 11 bases. Germline V gene lookup returns CDR1 SGHAT and CDR2 FQNNGV. V gave up 6 bases and J gave up 6 bases; unmatched junction bases: 7. The CDR3 totals 15 residues. This chain's CDR3 is CASSTGTSGSNEQFF. The CDR3 nucleotides read TGTGCCAGCAGTACCGGGACTAGCGGTTCCAATGAGCAGTTCTTC.

A note on this clone: With a much larger clone just one base away, this may be a read error. The DNA for the CDR3 is TGTGCCAGCAGAGAAAACTATGGCTACACCTTC. Its protein is CASRENYGYTF. The chain uses TRBV2 and TRBJ1-2, with D uncertain. Looked up from germline, CDR1 is SNHLY and CDR2 is FYNNEI. This CDR3 contains 11 residues. V lost 6 bases, J lost 2 bases, and 4 bases lay in between.

Regarding this clone: Other nucleotide sequences in the sample specify the same CDR3. This chain links TRBV6-1 with TRBJ2-3; D not resolved. The CDR3 totals 12 residues. Deletions cut 1 base from V and 5 bases from J, with 4 bases between. The V gene's germline CDR1 is MNHNS and CDR2 SASEGT. CDR3 nucleotides: TGTGCCAGCAGTGAAGGGGGAGATACGCAGTATTTT. It translates to CASSEGGDTQYF.

V and J are TRBV30 and TRBJ1-1; D ambiguous. There are 15 residues in the CDR3. V lost 5 bases, J lost 4 bases, and 20 bases lay in between. CDR1 and CDR2 (germline): GTSNPN, SVGIG (reference sequence). Here the CDR3 reads CAWQAGLDSITEAFF. CDR3 nucleotides: TGTGCCTGGCAGGCCGGCCTCGATAGTATCACTGAAGCTTTCTTT. The variable domain in full, completed from reference TRBV30 and TRBJ1-1, reads SQTIHQWPATLVQPVGSPLSLECTVEGTSNPNLYWYRQAAGRGLQLLFYSVGIGQISSEVPQNLSASRPQDRQFILSSKKLLLSDSGFYLCAWQAGLDSITEAFFGQGTRLTVV.

This sequence joins TRBV5-1 and TRBJ2-1; TRBD1 or TRBD2 may be the D gene (6 bases each). Germline V gives CDR1 SGHRS, CDR2 YFSETQ. CDR3 length: 15 residues. The ends were cut back, 0 bases at V and 4 bases at J, with 11 bases in the middle. CDR3 amino acids: CASSLDGGLYNEQFF. The CDR3 DNA is TGCGCCAGCAGCTTGGACGGGGGCCTTTACAATGAGCAGTTCTTC.

The chain employs TRBV11-2 and TRBJ2-4; 10 bases match TRBD2. The CDR3 length is 19 residues. CDR1 SGHAT and CDR2 FQNNGV come from the germline V gene. V shed 6 bases and J 0 bases; nucleotides not matched to a gene: 14. The CDR3 is CASRSGTSGNKLAKNIQYF. Written as DNA, the CDR3 is TGTGCCAGCAGGTCGGGAACTAGCGGGAACAAACTAGCCAAAAACATTCAGTACTTC.

Comments on this clone: Just one base apart from a much larger clone, this may be a read error. The sample holds other DNA sequences that translate to the same CDR3. The V call is TRBV2, the J call TRBJ2-2; no definite D call. Germline CDR1 reads SNHLY; CDR2 reads FYNNEI. V was trimmed by 1 base and J by 3 bases, leaving 0 bases between them. The CDR3 has 12 residues. CDR3 residues: CASSEDTGELFF. The CDR3 DNA follows: TGTGCCAGCAGTGAAGACACCGGGGAGCTGTTTTTT.

The rearrangement joins TRBV6-5 to TRBJ1-5; D is undetermined. The CDR3 covers 13 residues. V was cut by 6 bases and J by 4 bases, with 10 bases left in between. Germline loops: CDR1 MNHEY, CDR2 SVGAGI. Here the CDR3 reads CASSQEYNQPQHF. In nucleotides, the CDR3 is TGTGCCAGCAGCCAAGAATATAATCAGCCCCAGCATTTT.

This chain links TRBV27 with TRBJ1-2; the D gene is possibly TRBD1 (6 bases). Germline-derived CDR1 and CDR2 are MNHEY and SMNVEV (reference sequence). This CDR3 has 15 amino acids. V was clipped by 8 bases and J by 4 bases, with 20 bases between them. The CDR3 loop is CASGLSGQSFYGYTF. CDR3 sequence (DNA): TGTGCCAGCGGCCTTTCCGGACAGTCTTTCTATGGCTACACCTTC.

This clone occurred once. The chain combines TRBV19 with TRBJ1-3; D is ambiguous. The germline V and J ends were trimmed by 5 bases and 0 bases, with 11 bases remaining between them. The CDR3 runs to 15 residues. CDR1 and CDR2 (germline): LNHDA, SQIVND (reference sequence). This chain's CDR3 is CASSPGRFSGNTIYF. CDR3 DNA: TGTGCCAGTAGTCCAGGACGGTTCTCTGGAAACACCATATATTTT.

This clone was recorded once. The V and J genes are TRBV6-1 and TRBJ2-6; D call uncertain. Germline V CDR1 and CDR2: MNHNS, SASEGT. There are 15 residues in the CDR3. Trimming removed 8 bases at V and 0 bases at J, with 11 bases between. CDR3 DNA sequence: TGTGCCAGCGCCTCCCCCGACTCTGGGGCCAACGTCCTGACTTTC. Translated, it gives CASASPDSGANVLTF.

This chain connects TRBV19 to TRBJ1-2; D unresolved. The CDR3 consists of 18 residues. The germline gives CDR1 LNHDA, CDR2 SQIVND (reference sequence). V shed 3 bases and J shed 4 bases, with 24 bases lying between them. The CDR3 region has the DNA TGTGCCAGTAGTATCGGCCACGCGCGAGGGCCGAATGCCTATGGCTACACCTTC. Translated, it gives CASSIGHARGPNAYGYTF.

The gene calls are TRBV18 and TRBJ1-1; 7 bases align to TRBD1. V was clipped by 6 bases and J by 2 bases; unmatched bases: 6. This CDR3 comprises 14 residues. Germline loops: CDR1 KGHSH, CDR2 LQKENI. CDR3 sequence reads: CASSPDRTNTEAFF. CDR3 in DNA: TGTGCCAGCTCCCCGGACAGGACCAACACTGAAGCTTTCTTT.

This chain uses TRBV5-1 with TRBJ1-6; D is possibly TRBD1 (6 bases). V was cut by 0 bases and J by 7 bases, with 14 bases left in between. There are 16 residues in the CDR3. Per the germline V gene, CDR1 is SGHRS and CDR2 is YFSETQ. As DNA, the CDR3 is TGCGCCAGCAGCTTGGGCGACAGGAGCTCGAATTCACCCCTCCACTTT. This sequence encodes CASSLGDRSSNSPLHF.

The chain is built from TRBV2 and TRBJ1-5; tentative D call: TRBD1 (5 bases). Per germline, CDR1 SNHLY and CDR2 FYNNEI. The CDR3 has 15 residues. V was clipped by 7 bases and J by 2 bases, with 15 bases between them. This CDR3 reads CASTMGGAGNQPQHF. DNA of the CDR3: TGTGCCAGCACCATGGGAGGGGCTGGCAATCAGCCCCAGCATTTT.

With regard to this clone: A much larger clone lies a single base off, so this may be a read error. This sequence joins TRBV11-2 and TRBJ1-2; no clear D gene. The germline V gene has CDR1 SGHAT and CDR2 FQNNGV. The V end was cut by 1 base, the J end by 2 bases, with 2 bases between. This CDR3 is built from 12 residues. The CDR3 bases are TGTGCCAGCAGCTTAGGAAACTATGGCTACACCTTC. This codes for CASSLGNYGYTF. Full variable domain (missing parts from reference TRBV11-2 and TRBJ1-2): EAGVAQSPRYKIIEKRQSVAFWCNPISGHATLYWYQQILGQGPKLLIQFQNNGVVDDSQLPKDRFSAERLKGVDSTLKIQPAKLEDSAVYLCASSLGNYGYTFGSGTRLTVV.

The chain has TRBV19 and TRBJ1-6; 8 positions agree with TRBD1. This CDR3 spans 17 amino acids. Germline V gene data show CDR1 as LNHDA and CDR2 as SQIVND (reference sequence). The ends lost 5 bases at V and 7 bases at J; junction bases unmatched: 13. The CDR3 sequence is CASSLGTLDRVNSPLHF. DNA of the CDR3: TGTGCCAGTAGTCTTGGGACCTTGGACAGGGTAAATTCACCCCTCCACTTT.

The chain is built from TRBV11-2 and TRBJ2-7; a weak D match, TRBD1 (6 bases). Germline CDR1 is SGHAT and CDR2 is FQNNGV. V lost 4 bases and J lost 4, with 14 bases in between. The CDR3 spans 14 residues. In DNA, the CDR3 is TGTGCCAGCAGCTCCGACAGGCCCAATTACGAGCAGTACTTC. As protein: CASSSDRPNYEQYF.

As concerns this clone: A far more abundant clone sits one base away, making this likely a read error. Distinct nucleotide sequences in the sample also encode this CDR3. The CDR3 DNA follows: TGCGCCAGCAGCCTACTACTAGCGGGGGGGCAAGAGACCCAGTACTTC. Protein sequence: CASSLLLAGGQETQYF. The gene calls are TRBV5-1 and TRBJ2-5; 13 bases fit TRBD2. The ends lost 4 bases at V and 2 bases at J; junction bases unmatched: 5. Germline V lookup: CDR1 SGHRS, CDR2 YFSETQ. The CDR3 is 16 residues long.

The chain couples TRBV7-3 to TRBJ2-3, with D tentatively TRBD1 or TRBD2 (6 bases each). The CDR3 has 17 amino acids. Looked up from germline, CDR1 is SGHTA and CDR2 is FQGTGA. V lost 4 bases to trimming and J lost 2 bases, with 19 bases between them. In DNA, the CDR3 is TGTGCCAGCAGCTCTCAGGGCTCTGGGGGGCTCACAGATACGCAGTATTTT. Its protein is CASSSQGSGGLTDTQYF.

The rearrangement links TRBV7-2 to TRBJ1-2; D unresolved. CDR1 SGHTA and CDR2 FQGNSA come from the germline V gene. Deletions cut 3 bases from V and 0 bases from J, with 11 bases between. The CDR3 has 15 residues. The CDR3 DNA follows: TGTGCCAGCAGCTTCGAGCTCCAAGCTAACTATGGCTACACCTTC. Translated: CASSFELQANYGYTF.